The 26 T cell receptor beta chains below all came from one sample that was sequenced in a study of somatic mutations in cytotoxic T cells in rheumatoid arthritis (dated by TCRdb to the late 2010s). The receptor library was made with the immunoSEQ multiplex PCR assay. Imported from immuneACCESS, the table was reduced by TCRdb to in-frame sequences with V and J called. These copies leave out some clones; in studies compared against another copy, an unresolved V gene accounts for under half, and the cause of the remainder is not known. This sample is represented by approximately 14,000 clones; roughly 79% of them were singletons. More than 6.5% of the sample is held by the ten biggest clonotypes. The sequenced sample was CD8+ T cells sorted from blood. These receptors were collected from an adult with rheumatoid arthritis.

V gene TRBV5-6 combines with J gene TRBJ1-1; D gene unclear. V was clipped by 4 bases and J by 3 bases, with 7 bases between them. This CDR3 contains 12 residues. Germline V gene sequence: CDR1 SGHDT, CDR2 YYEEEE. The DNA for the CDR3 is TGTGCCAGCAGCGACGGGGACACTGAAGCTTTCTTT. Translating it yields CASSDGDTEAFF.

This clone was seen only a few times. The V gene is TRBV4-1, the J gene TRBJ1-2, with D perhaps matching TRBD1 (6 bases). V shed 1 base and J shed 8 bases, with 20 bases lying between them. Germline V gives CDR1 MGHRA, CDR2 YSYEKL. The CDR3 runs 16 residues. The CDR3 here is CASSQGTQGGMWGYTF. The CDR3 DNA reads TGCGCCAGCAGCCAAGGAACACAGGGTGGTATGTGGGGCTACACCTTC.

This clone was observed a few times. The chain combines TRBV9 with TRBJ2-5; TRBD2 matches at 11 bases. CDR1 SGDLS and CDR2 YYNGEE come from the germline V gene. The CDR3 runs to 14 residues. V was pared by 7 bases and J by 5 bases, with 7 bases of the junction left unmatched. DNA for the CDR3: TGTGCCAGCGGATTCGGACTAGCGGGTGAGACCCAGTACTTC. It encodes CASGFGLAGETQYF.

The V gene is TRBV28, the J gene TRBJ1-2; D call uncertain. Germline CDR1 and CDR2: MDHEN and SYDVKM. The CDR3 has 15 amino acids. The ends were cut back, 7 bases at V and 0 bases at J, with 15 bases in the middle. The CDR3 loop reads CASTTFTQANYGYTF. The CDR3 region has the DNA TGTGCCAGCACCACTTTCACCCAAGCTAACTATGGCTACACCTTC.

V is TRBV6-5 and J is TRBJ1-2; D possibly corresponds to TRBD1 (5 bases). Trimming removed 4 bases at V and 6 bases at J, with 9 bases between. The CDR3 runs to 12 residues. CDR1 is MNHEY and CDR2 is SVGAGI in the germline V gene. DNA of the CDR3: TGTGCCAGCAGTTCAGGGTGGGATGGCTACACCTTC. Amino acids: CASSSGWDGYTF.

V is TRBV10-1 and J is TRBJ1-5; D call uncertain. CDR1 WNHNN and CDR2 SYGVQD come from the germline V gene (reference sequence). This CDR3 spans 15 amino acids. V shed 3 bases and J shed 3 bases, with 12 bases lying between them. The CDR3 spells CASSENGRLNQPQHF. DNA of the CDR3: TGCGCCAGCAGTGAAAATGGGAGACTCAATCAGCCCCAGCATTTT.

The V call is TRBV4-1, the J call TRBJ2-3, with 12 bases lining up with TRBD2. Germline V gives CDR1 MGHRA, CDR2 YSYEKL. CDR3 length: 15 amino acids. The ends lost 4 bases at V and 5 bases at J; junction bases unmatched: 4. In DNA form, the CDR3 reads TGCGCCAGCAGCCGAGGACTAGCGGGAAAAGATACGCAGTATTTT. Protein: CASSRGLAGKDTQYF.

The V call is TRBV27, the J call TRBJ2-7; tentatively, D is TRBD1 (7 bases). This CDR3 region has 14 residues. Germline values: CDR1 MNHEY, CDR2 SMNVEV (reference sequence). V lost 5 bases to trimming and J lost 4 bases, with 15 bases between them. CDR3 nucleotides: TGTGCCAGCAGTGGTCAGACAGGGAGGTACGAGCAGTACTTC. Translated, it gives CASSGQTGRYEQYF.

The V gene is TRBV5-4, the J gene TRBJ2-1; 7 nucleotides align to TRBD1. J gave up 8 bases and V 5 bases, and 7 bases lay outside the gene matches. The germline V gene encodes CDR1 SGHNT and CDR2 YYREEE (reference sequence). The CDR3 runs to 13 residues. Written as DNA, the CDR3 is TGTGCCAGCAGGAGCCGACAGGGCGATGAGCAGTTCTTC. It is translated as CASRSRQGDEQFF.

V is TRBV27 and J is TRBJ1-6; tentative D call: TRBD1 (5 bases). V lost 5 bases to trimming and J lost 4 bases, with 12 bases between them. This CDR3 has 15 residues. Germline loops: CDR1 MNHEY, CDR2 SMNVEV (reference sequence). The CDR3 here is CASSVPGPYNSPLHF. CDR3 sequence (DNA): TGTGCCAGCAGTGTACCGGGACCGTATAATTCACCCCTCCACTTT.

The chain joins TRBV28 to TRBJ1-4; D is ambiguous. The CDR3 is made up of 14 amino acids. Germline V lookup: CDR1 MDHEN, CDR2 SYDVKM. V gave up 2 bases and J gave up 8 bases, with 12 bases separating them. This CDR3 reads CASSLLRGWEKLFF. The CDR3 DNA sequence: TGTGCCAGCAGTTTACTACGGGGATGGGAAAAACTGTTTTTT.

The sample holds one count of this clone. The chain recombines TRBV27 with TRBJ2-7; TRBD2 matches at 11 bases. V shed 5 bases, J shed 7 bases, and the junction held 7 bases outside the gene matches. CDR3 length: 14 residues. Germline CDR1 and CDR2: MNHEY and SMNVEV (reference sequence). CDR3 nucleotides: TGTGCCAGCAGTACGACTAGCGGGATAAGTGAGCAGTACTTC. This translates into CASSTTSGISEQYF.

The chain is built from TRBV4-2 and TRBJ1-2; no clear D. Trimming cost V 3 bases and J 3 bases, with 11 bases left between them. Germline-derived CDR1 and CDR2 are LGHNA and YNFKEQ. The length of the CDR3 is 14 residues. The CDR3 sequence: CASSQSPTDYGYTF. The DNA of the CDR3 is TGTGCCAGCAGCCAGAGCCCCACGGACTATGGCTACACCTTC.

CDR3 residues: CSAQDSRSYEQYF. CDR3 coding DNA: TGCAGCGCACAGGACAGTCGCTCCTACGAGCAGTACTTC. The gene calls are TRBV29-1 and TRBJ2-7; TRBD1 might be the D (6 bases). Germline V gene lookup returns CDR1 SQVTM and CDR2 ANQGSEA. The CDR3 contains 13 residues. V was cut by 7 bases and J by 0 bases, with 13 bases left in between.

The chain carries TRBV6-5 and TRBJ2-3, with D uncertain. CDR3 length equals 14 residues. The V end was cut by 4 bases, the J end by 1 base, with 9 bases between. CDR1 and CDR2 (germline): MNHEY, SVGAGI. DNA for the CDR3: TGTGCCAGCAGTTCAGCCAGACGCACAGATACGCAGTATTTT. Translated: CASSSARRTDTQYF.

The J gene is TRBJ2-5, the V gene TRBV13, with a tentative D call TRBD1 (5 bases). The V and J ends lost 5 bases and 7 bases respectively, with 20 bases between them. Germline V gene sequence: CDR1 PRHDT, CDR2 FYEKMQ (reference sequence). The CDR3 has 15 amino acids. In nucleotides, the CDR3 is TGTGCCAGCAGCGCGCGCATGGTCTCCCAGGGGACCCAGTACTTC. Its protein is CASSARMVSQGTQYF.

The chain has TRBV27 and TRBJ1-1; possible D gene TRBD1, 6 bases. V lost 10 bases, J lost 2 bases, and 41 bases lay in between. Per germline, CDR1 MNHEY and CDR2 SMNVEV (reference sequence). The CDR3 has 22 residues. Here the CDR3 reads CATSVHPRKRQGKVWGNTEAFF. The CDR3 nucleotides are TGTGCCACCTCAGTACACCCCCGCAAGAGGCAGGGGAAGGTCTGGGGCAACACTGAAGCTTTCTTT.

CDR3 sequence: CATSGRVYTEAFF. CDR3 DNA sequence: TGTGCCACCAGCGGCAGGGTATACACTGAAGCTTTCTTT. The rearrangement uses TRBV15 and TRBJ1-1; D might be TRBD1 (5 bases). Germline V gene data show CDR1 as LNHNV and CDR2 as YYDKDF (reference sequence). The CDR3 is made up of 13 amino acids. V shed 5 bases and J shed 3 bases, with 10 bases lying between them.

The rearrangement links TRBV5-1 to TRBJ1-1; D is undetermined. V shed 0 bases and J shed 3 bases, with 3 bases lying between them. Per germline, CDR1 SGHRS and CDR2 YFSETQ. This CDR3 has 12 amino acids. The CDR3 nucleotides read TGCGCCAGCAGCTTGGCCGACACTGAAGCTTTCTTT. Translating gives CASSLADTEAFF.

The chain uses TRBV5-1 and TRBJ1-2; 7 bases align to TRBD1. The CDR3 totals 15 residues. Looked up from germline, CDR1 is SGHRS and CDR2 is YFSETQ. V trimming: 0 bases; J trimming: 6 bases; junction bases outside the gene matches: 8. The chain's CDR3 is CASSLAEGGGHGYTF. Here the CDR3 DNA reads TGCGCCAGCAGCTTGGCTGAAGGAGGGGGCCATGGCTACACCTTC.

This clone was seen a few times. The V gene is TRBV10-3, the J gene TRBJ1-4; unclear D gene. Germline CDR1 is ENHRY and CDR2 is SYGVKD. The CDR3 is 16 residues long. V was shortened by 4 bases and J by 3 bases, with 15 bases between the two germline ends. In nucleotides, the CDR3 is TGTGCCATCAGTGTGAGCCCCCCCGGGCCTAATGAAAAACTGTTTTTT. Protein sequence: CAISVSPPGPNEKLFF.

This chain joins TRBV28 and TRBJ1-1; TRBD1 is a possible D gene (6 bases). The germline V gene encodes CDR1 MDHEN and CDR2 SYDVKM. V gave up 1 base and J gave up 5 bases, with 20 bases separating them. This CDR3 comprises 17 residues. The CDR3 loop is CASSLLVSGGRWTEAFF. DNA of the CDR3: TGTGCCAGCAGTTTATTGGTTTCTGGGGGGCGGTGGACTGAAGCTTTCTTT.

This clone was observed a single time. The genes are TRBV28 and TRBJ1-2; D remains ambiguous. Trimming took 3 bases from V and 10 from J, leaving 9 bases between them. This CDR3 has 11 residues. Germline CDR1 MDHEN, CDR2 SYDVKM. CDR3 DNA: TGTGCCAGCAGTTTTACTGGGGACTACACCTTC. Translated, it gives CASSFTGDYTF.

The chain combines TRBV6-5 with TRBJ2-1, with 7 bases identical to TRBD2. The length of the CDR3 is 13 residues. J was trimmed by 6 bases and V by 2 bases; bases with no gene match: 1. Germline CDR1 reads MNHEY; CDR2 reads SVGAGI. CDR3 bases: TGTGCCAGCAGTTACGGACTAGGCAATGAGCAGTTCTTC. Its protein product is CASSYGLGNEQFF.

This chain links TRBV5-6 with TRBJ2-1, with D possibly matching TRBD1 (5 bases). Germline lookup yields CDR1 SGHDT and CDR2 YYEEEE. This CDR3 region has 16 residues. Trimming took off 5 bases at V and 1 base at J, with 16 bases between the two ends. The CDR3 spells CASRIGQRQSYNEQFF. The DNA for the CDR3 is TGTGCCAGCAGGATTGGTCAAAGACAGTCCTACAATGAGCAGTTCTTC.

The V gene is TRBV18, the J gene TRBJ1-2, with unresolved D. The V gene's germline CDR1 is KGHSH and CDR2 LQKENI. The CDR3 totals 12 residues. Trimming left V 3 bases short and J 8 bases short, with 10 bases between. The CDR3 DNA sequence: TGTGCCAGCTCACCCGATGTGTGGGGCTACACCTTC. The encoded protein is CASSPDVWGYTF.